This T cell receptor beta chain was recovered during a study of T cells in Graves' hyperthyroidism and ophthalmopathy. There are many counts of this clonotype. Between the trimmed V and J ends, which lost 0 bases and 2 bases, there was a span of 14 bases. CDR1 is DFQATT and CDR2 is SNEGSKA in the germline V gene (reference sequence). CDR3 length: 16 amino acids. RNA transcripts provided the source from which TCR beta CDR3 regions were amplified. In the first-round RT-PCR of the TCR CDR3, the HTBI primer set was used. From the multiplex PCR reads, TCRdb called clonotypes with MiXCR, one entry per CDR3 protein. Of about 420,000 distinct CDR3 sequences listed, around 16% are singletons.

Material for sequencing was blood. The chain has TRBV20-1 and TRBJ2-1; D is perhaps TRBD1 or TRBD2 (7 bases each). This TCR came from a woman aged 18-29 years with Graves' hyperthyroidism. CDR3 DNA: TGCAGTGCTAGAGATCAGGGGGGGGCACCCTACAATGAGCAGTTCTTC. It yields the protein CSARDQGGAPYNEQFF.